This T cell receptor (beta chain) was identified during a study of shared clonotypes between healthy human individuals. CDR1 is SNHLY and CDR2 is FYNNEI in the germline V gene. The CDR3 sequence is 14 residues long. J gave up 9 bases and V 2 bases, and 5 bases lay outside the gene matches. Those who donated, Caucasian adults without exception, all lived in Nashville, Tennessee. The unsorted PBMC replicate PCRs were performed with approximately 0.3 ug DNA, around 27,000 T cell genomes. Using immunoSEQ multiplex PCR, the repertoire was profiled, and TCRdb retains in-frame clones only, with some absent. The table lists around 440,000 clones, over 60% of them singletons.

This receptor was taken from a woman aged 35 to 49 in good health. Some clones in this sample may be carry-over from other donors' samples. V and J are TRBV2 and TRBJ2-1; 9 bases line up with TRBD2. Sequencing input: PBMCs. CDR3 loop: CASSERTSDSEQFF. The CDR3 nucleotides are TGTGCCAGCAGTGAACGGACTAGCGATAGTGAGCAGTTCTTC.